The present entry profiles one T cell receptor beta chain with its context. By how much of the sample it makes up, this clonotype is hyperexpanded (1% or more). It has no known antigen specificity. No clone much larger than this one lies a single base away; base qualities are absent. Sequencing relied on an Illumina HiSeq 2500. The raw public data were reprocessed by TCRdb itself: fastp quality trimming at Q25, MiXCR clonotype calling, in-frame beta chains only. CDR3 protein sequences are deduplicated, and each keeps its most common genes and DNA. The table kept for this sample lists approximately 27 distinct CDR3 sequences. V is cut back by 6 bases and J by 3 bases, with 12 bases in the junction unmatched. The germline V gene encodes CDR1 DFQATT and CDR2 SNEGSKA (reference sequence). The CDR3 goes from the cysteine to the phenylalanine over 16 residues. Just CDR3 DNA is preserved here, 48 bases in frame from base 1.

The data originate from a study (dated by TCRdb to the late 2010s). Context from the whole study: To characterize human CD8+ TCR repertoires that recognize immunodominant viral antigens, the researchers relied on sequence and structural analyses.

Results and caveats for the whole study, not just this receptor: The CD8+ TCR repertoires specific to different immunodominant viral antigens were reported to be highly diverse and distinct from one another.

The clonotype comes from a male donor. The sequenced material came from CD8+ T cells (not recorded whether cultured). Here the chain combines TRBV20-1 and TRBJ2-2, and 8 junction bases match TRBD2. The DNA sequence is as follows: TGCAGTGCCTCGTCGTGGGCGGGGGGAGACACCGGGGAGCTGTTTTTT. It codes for CSASSWAGGDTGELFF.